Below are 13 T cell receptor beta chains sequenced from a single sample in a study of shared clonotypes between healthy human individuals. Profiled with immunoSEQ multiplex PCR; TCRdb holds only in-frame clones, not every one. The sample holds roughly 640,000 clones, 97% seen once. The sample consisted of naive CD4+ T cells sorted from blood. Subset given: CD45RA+ positively selected. The receptors were sampled from a woman aged 25 to 39 in good health.

J is TRBJ2-1 and V is TRBV4-1; the D is unclear. This CDR3 spans 17 amino acids. CDR1 is MGHRA, CDR2 YSYEKL, per germline. The V end was cut by 1 base, the J end by 0 bases, with 13 bases between. The chain's CDR3 is CASSQGKAFSSYNEQFF. The CDR3 coding sequence is TGCGCCAGCAGCCAAGGAAAAGCTTTTAGCTCCTACAATGAGCAGTTCTTC.

The chain has TRBV7-2 and TRBJ2-1; unclear D gene. Germline CDR1 reads SGHTA; CDR2 reads FQGNSA. The CDR3 is made up of 21 amino acids. Trimming pared 0 bases from V and 3 bases from J, leaving 27 bases between. CDR3 bases: TGTGCCAGCAGCTTAGCTCAGTACGACAAATATGCCCCCCAGGACTACAATGAGCAGTTCTTC. This gives the protein CASSLAQYDKYAPQDYNEQFF.

V and J are TRBV5-1 and TRBJ1-4; D gene unclear. Looked up from germline, CDR1 is SGHRS and CDR2 is YFSETQ. The V end lost 1 base, the J end lost 7 bases, and 8 bases lay between the germline ends. The CDR3 runs 13 residues. The CDR3 region is CASSLNMGEKLFF. CDR3 nucleotides: TGCGCCAGCAGCTTGAACATGGGTGAAAAACTGTTTTTT.

This chain connects TRBV29-1 to TRBJ2-7; 10 bases map to TRBD1. CDR3 length: 15 amino acids. Per the germline V gene, CDR1 is SQVTM and CDR2 is ANQGSEA. With V trimmed by 4 bases and J by 1 base, 7 bases remained unmatched. CDR3 nucleotide sequence: TGCAGCGTTGCAGACAGGGGGCGCCTATCCTACGAGCAGTACTTC. Its translation: CSVADRGRLSYEQYF.

This chain links TRBV5-1 with TRBJ2-5; D not resolved. TRBJ2-7 matches the DNA end more closely, so the J call is doubtful. In germline, CDR1 is SGHRS, CDR2 YFSETQ. The CDR3 has 13 amino acids. This CDR3 is CASSLEAEYEQYF. DNA of the CDR3: TGCGCCAGCAGCTTGGAAGCAGAATACGAGCAGTACTTC.

J is TRBJ2-3 and V is TRBV9, with 9 bases identical to TRBD1. Trimming removed 4 bases from V and 4 bases from J; junction bases left unmatched: 4. CDR1 and CDR2 (germline): SGDLS, YYNGEE. CDR3 size: 14 residues. This CDR3 reads CASSLRQGADTQYF. The CDR3 coding sequence is TGTGCCAGCAGCCTTCGACAGGGGGCAGATACGCAGTATTTT.

The chain recombines TRBV25-1 with TRBJ2-1, with TRBD2 matching over 14 bases. CDR3 size: 18 residues. The V and J ends lost 1 base and 7 bases, in that order; junction bases with no gene match: 9. CDR1 MGHDK and CDR2 SYGVNS come from the germline V gene. The CDR3, as DNA: TGTGCCAGCAGTGAATTCCCGGGACTAGCGGGAGTGAAGAATGAGCAGTTCTTC. Translating it yields CASSEFPGLAGVKNEQFF.

The J gene is TRBJ2-1, the V gene TRBV7-9, with D hard to call. Germline CDR1 and CDR2: SEHNR and FQNEAQ (reference sequence). The V gene lost 4 bases and the J gene lost 7 bases, with 17 bases spanning the gap. This CDR3 has 15 residues. The CDR3 DNA reads TGTGCCAGCAGCTCCCCCTGGACGCCCTCTAATGAGCAGTTCTTC. This translates into CASSSPWTPSNEQFF.

The table lists this clone with a few counts. The V call is TRBV28, the J call TRBJ1-2; 8 positions agree with TRBD1. Unmatched junction bases numbered 7, after V lost 7 bases and J lost 6 bases. The CDR3 length is 13 residues. Germline lookup yields CDR1 MDHEN and CDR2 SYDVKM. The CDR3 here is CASTLRGRDGYTF. The CDR3 DNA reads TGTGCCAGCACCCTCAGGGGGCGGGATGGCTACACCTTC.

This clone was detected once. The chain carries TRBV28 and TRBJ1-5; no firm D call. The V and J ends lost 6 bases and 10 bases respectively, with 7 bases between them. The CDR3 extends over 10 amino acids. Germline V lookup: CDR1 MDHEN, CDR2 SYDVKM. The CDR3 sequence: CASRKTPQHF. Written as DNA, the CDR3 is TGTGCCAGCAGGAAGACTCCCCAGCATTTT.

The rearrangement joins TRBV28 to TRBJ2-5; 11 nucleotides line up with TRBD2. The DNA end is a closer match to TRBJ2-7, so the J assignment may be wrong. The CDR3 contains 13 residues. Germline values: CDR1 MDHEN, CDR2 SYDVKM. The CDR3 coding sequence is TGTGCCAGCATGATTCTAGCGGGAGGCGAGCAGTACTTC. It specifies CASMILAGGEQYF.

Remarks on this clone: The sample carries other DNA sequences with the same CDR3. The chain joins TRBV4-1 to TRBJ2-1; D tentatively fits TRBD1 or TRBD2 (5 bases each). The CDR3 has 13 amino acids. The germline CDR1 and CDR2 sequences are MGHRA and YSYEKL. V was clipped by 4 bases and J by 7 bases, with 11 bases between them. The CDR3 bases are TGCGCCAGCAGCCGCCTTGGGGGAAATGAGCAGTTCTTC. Translated: CASSRLGGNEQFF.

The chain links TRBV28 to TRBJ1-2, with D tentatively TRBD1 (5 bases). The CDR3 covers 14 residues. The ends were cut back, 6 bases at V and 5 bases at J, with 16 bases in the middle. Germline CDR1 and CDR2: MDHEN and SYDVKM. The CDR3 nucleotides are TGTGCCAGCAGCAGACCCAGGGTTCGGTATGGCTACACCTTC. It codes for CASSRPRVRYGYTF.